This T cell receptor (beta chain) was recorded in a study of T cell responses to AZD1222 COVID-19 vaccine. Study-level results: The donor group comprised mostly white British people and more females; the analysis possibly underestimated clonal diversity. An increase in Spike-specific TCR breadth and depth was observed after two AZD1222 doses. Across the whole spike, CD4 TCRs peaked at regions 160-218 and 743-854. It was only after the peak T cell response that any repertoires were sampled.

CDR3 length equals 16 residues. V gave up 1 base and J gave up 0 bases, with 10 bases separating them. Germline CDR1 SEHNR, CDR2 FQNEAQ (reference sequence). Note on this clone: The target antigen is unknown.

Repertoires were generated with immunoSEQ multiplex PCR, while TCRdb's copy carries only in-frame clones and drops some. The repertoire holds about 93,000 clones, 80% to 90% seen once, with less than 20% in the top ten. J is TRBJ1-3 and V is TRBV7-9; D perhaps matches TRBD1 (5 bases). The TCR comes from an adult in good health. The source was peripheral blood, collected on day 0 of AZD1222 vaccination. CDR3 DNA: TGTGCCAGCAGCTTAGGGGCAGGGCTCTCTGGAAACACCATATATTTT. This sequence encodes CASSLGAGLSGNTIYF.